This is a list of T cell receptor beta chains from one sample in a study of blood T cell repertoires in COVID-19. The assay was immunoSEQ multiplex PCR, and TCRdb's table has in-frame clones only and misses some. The data contain under 250,000 clones, approximately 90% of them singletons. The sample comprised peripheral blood. These receptors all come from a man aged 55 to 70 with COVID-19, enrolled during active disease. Each CDR3 is given with its conserved first and last residue. D genes are given only for firm matches. Size values are once, few and many counts, or a class for expanded clones, and some rows have none.

d_call j_call clone_size v_call cdr3_aa cdr3_nt
TRBD2 TRBJ2-1 - TRBV27 CASSLSRLAGGHEQFF TGTGCCAGCAGTTTATCTAGGCTAGCGGGGGGGCACGAGCAGTTCTTC
TRBD1 TRBJ1-6 - TRBV3-1/TRBV3-2 CASRETGDNSPLHF TGTGCCAGCAGGGAGACAGGGGATAATTCACCCCTCCACTTT
- TRBJ2-3 - TRBV7-2 CASSLAFGDTQYF TGTGCCAGCAGCTTAGCGTTCGGGGATACGCAGTATTTT
- TRBJ1-5 - TRBV24-1 CATSLGGIYSNQPQHF TGTGCCACCTCCCTGGGGGGAATTTATAGCAATCAGCCCCAGCATTTT
TRBD1 TRBJ1-4 - TRBV18 CASSPDRTGSVFF TGTGCCAGCTCACCAGATCGGACAGGGTCGGTGTTTTTT
TRBD1 TRBJ2-7 - TRBV7-9 CASSALQGNEQYF TGTGCCAGCAGCGCCCTACAGGGGAACGAGCAGTACTTC
- TRBJ1-3 once TRBV11-2 CASSPSTSGNTIYF TGTGCCAGCAGTCCTTCTACCTCTGGAAACACCATATATTTT
- TRBJ2-7 few TRBV27 CASSLDSEHYEQYF TGTGCCAGCAGTTTAGATTCTGAGCATTACGAGCAGTACTTC
- TRBJ1-6 - TRBV2 CASSERTDNSPLHF TGTGCCAGCAGTGAGCGGACAGATAATTCACCCCTCCACTTT
- TRBJ2-2 - TRBV5-4 CASSLYSSAGELFF TGTGCCAGCAGCTTGTACTCCTCGGCCGGGGAGCTGTTTTTT
- TRBJ2-7 once TRBV3-1/TRBV3-2 CASSQDWAYEQYF TGTGCCAGCAGCCAGGACTGGGCCTACGAGCAGTACTTC
- TRBJ1-1 - TRBV4-1 CASSQDQGLNTEAFF TGCGCCAGCAGCCAAGATCAGGGTTTGAACACTGAAGCTTTCTTT
- TRBJ2-3 - TRBV19 CASSIGASDTDTQYF TGTGCCAGTAGTATAGGTGCTAGCGACACAGATACGCAGTATTTT
- TRBJ1-6 - TRBV9 CASSEQPTGNNSPLHF TGTGCCAGCAGCGAACAACCTACAGGGAATAATTCACCCCTCCACTTT
- TRBJ1-2 - TRBV2 CASSEAPGQIYGYTF TGTGCCAGCAGTGAAGCTCCAGGGCAGATCTATGGCTACACCTTC
- TRBJ2-5 - TRBV30 CAYSTALGTQYF TGTGCCTACTCGACAGCGCTGGGGACCCAGTACTTC
TRBD1 TRBJ1-2 - TRBV28 CASSLVDRGPVGNYGYTF TGTGCCAGCAGTTTAGTTGACAGGGGGCCGGTCGGCAACTATGGCTACACCTTC
- TRBJ1-2 - TRBV5-1 CASSAGWIGYGYTF TGCGCCAGCAGCGCAGGGTGGATCGGGTATGGCTACACCTTC
TRBD1 TRBJ2-7 - TRBV18 CASSPAQGDYEQYF TGTGCCAGCTCACCGGCACAGGGGGACTACGAGCAGTACTTC
TRBD2 TRBJ2-1 - TRBV6-5 CASTRRGLAGNEQFF TGTGCCAGCACCCGGCGGGGACTAGCTGGCAATGAGCAGTTCTTC
TRBD1 TRBJ2-6 once TRBV4-1 CASSPDRGVSSGANVLTF TGCGCCAGCAGCCCGGACAGGGGTGTGAGCTCTGGGGCCAACGTCCTGACTTTC
- TRBJ2-2 - TRBV2 CASSETTNTGELFF TGTGCCAGCAGTGAAACCACAAACACCGGGGAGCTGTTTTTT
- TRBJ2-1 - TRBV4-2 CASSQDSSVSSYNEQFF TGTGCCAGCAGCCAAGATTCGTCCGTGAGCTCCTACAATGAGCAGTTCTTC